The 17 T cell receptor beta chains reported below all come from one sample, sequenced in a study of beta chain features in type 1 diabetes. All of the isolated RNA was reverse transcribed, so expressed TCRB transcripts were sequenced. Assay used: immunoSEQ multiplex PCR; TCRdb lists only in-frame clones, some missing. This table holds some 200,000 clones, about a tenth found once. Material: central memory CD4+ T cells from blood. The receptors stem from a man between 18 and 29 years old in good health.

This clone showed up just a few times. The CDR3 region is CASSLDLNNEQFF. The CDR3 bases are TGTGCCAGCAGCTTGGACCTAAACAATGAGCAGTTCTTC. The chain recombines TRBV5-8 with TRBJ2-1; no reliable D call. Germline CDR1 reads SGHTS; CDR2 reads YDEGEE. The CDR3 consists of 13 residues. The germline V and J ends were trimmed by 0 bases and 5 bases, with 6 bases remaining between them.

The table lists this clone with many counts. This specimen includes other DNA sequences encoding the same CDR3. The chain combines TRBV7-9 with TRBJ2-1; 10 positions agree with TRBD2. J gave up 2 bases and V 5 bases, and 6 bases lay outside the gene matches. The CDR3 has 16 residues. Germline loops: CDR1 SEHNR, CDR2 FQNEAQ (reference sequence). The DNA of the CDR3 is TGTGCCAGCAGCCTATGGCTAGCGGGAGCCTACAATGAGCAGTTCTTC. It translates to CASSLWLAGAYNEQFF.

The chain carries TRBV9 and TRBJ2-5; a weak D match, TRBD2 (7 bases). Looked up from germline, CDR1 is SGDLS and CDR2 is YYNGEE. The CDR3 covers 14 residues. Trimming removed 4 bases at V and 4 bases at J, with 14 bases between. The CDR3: CASSQGGAPETQYF. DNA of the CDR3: TGTGCCAGCAGCCAAGGGGGGGCCCCAGAGACCCAGTACTTC. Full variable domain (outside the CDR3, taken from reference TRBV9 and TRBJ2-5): DSGVTQTPKHLITATGQRVTLRCSPRSGDLSVYWYQQSLDQGLQFLIQYYNGEERAKGNILERFSAQQFPDLHSELNLSSLELGDSALYFCASSQGGAPETQYFGPGTRLLVL.

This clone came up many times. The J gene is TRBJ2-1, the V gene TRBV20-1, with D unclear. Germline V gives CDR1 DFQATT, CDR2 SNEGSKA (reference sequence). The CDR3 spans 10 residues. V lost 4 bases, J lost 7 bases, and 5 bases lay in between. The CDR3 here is CSATLNEQFF. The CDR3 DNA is TGCAGTGCTACCCTTAATGAGCAGTTCTTC.

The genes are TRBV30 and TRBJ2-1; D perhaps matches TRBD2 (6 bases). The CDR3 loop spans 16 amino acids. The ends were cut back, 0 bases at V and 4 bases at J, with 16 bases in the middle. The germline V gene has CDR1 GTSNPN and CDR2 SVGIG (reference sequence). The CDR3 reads CAWSVRLRDGYNEQFF. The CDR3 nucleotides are TGTGCCTGGAGTGTACGGTTGCGGGATGGGTACAATGAGCAGTTCTTC.

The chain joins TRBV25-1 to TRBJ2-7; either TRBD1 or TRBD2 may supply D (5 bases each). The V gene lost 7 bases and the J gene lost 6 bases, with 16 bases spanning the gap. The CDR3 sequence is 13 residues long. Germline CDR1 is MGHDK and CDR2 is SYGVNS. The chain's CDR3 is CASTGSGAGEQYF. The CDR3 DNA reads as TGTGCCAGCACTGGGTCCGGGGCAGGCGAGCAGTACTTC.

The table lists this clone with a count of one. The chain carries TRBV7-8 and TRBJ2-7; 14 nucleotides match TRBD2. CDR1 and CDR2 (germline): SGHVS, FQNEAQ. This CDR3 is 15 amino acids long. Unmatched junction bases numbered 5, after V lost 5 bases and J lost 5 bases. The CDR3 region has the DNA TGTGCCAGCAGCCCCATGGGACTAGCGGGAGACGAGCAGTACTTC. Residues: CASSPMGLAGDEQYF.

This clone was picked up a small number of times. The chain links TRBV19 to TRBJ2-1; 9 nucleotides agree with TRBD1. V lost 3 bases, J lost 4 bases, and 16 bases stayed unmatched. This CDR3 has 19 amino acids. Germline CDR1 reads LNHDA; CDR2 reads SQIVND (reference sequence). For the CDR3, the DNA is TGTGCCAGTAGTATCTCTTCACAGGGGGCGTATCGGTCGTACAATGAGCAGTTCTTC. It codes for CASSISSQGAYRSYNEQFF.

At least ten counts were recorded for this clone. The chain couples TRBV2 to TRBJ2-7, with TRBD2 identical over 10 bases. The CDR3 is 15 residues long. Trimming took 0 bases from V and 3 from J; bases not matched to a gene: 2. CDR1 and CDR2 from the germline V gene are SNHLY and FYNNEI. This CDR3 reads CASSEARTSGYEQYF. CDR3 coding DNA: TGTGCCAGCAGTGAAGCAAGGACTAGCGGCTACGAGCAGTACTTC.

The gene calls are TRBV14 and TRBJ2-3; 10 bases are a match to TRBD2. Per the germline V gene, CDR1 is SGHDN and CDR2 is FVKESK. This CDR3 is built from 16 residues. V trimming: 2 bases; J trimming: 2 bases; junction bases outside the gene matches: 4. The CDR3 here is CASSQITSGITDTQYF. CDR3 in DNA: TGTGCCAGCAGCCAAATAACTAGCGGGATCACAGATACGCAGTATTTT. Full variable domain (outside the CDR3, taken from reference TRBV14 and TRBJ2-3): EAGVTQFPSHSVIEKGQTVTLRCDPISGHDNLYWYRRVMGKEIKFLLHFVKESKQDESGMPNNRFLAERTGGTYSTLKVQPAELEDSGVYFCASSQITSGITDTQYFGPGTRLTVL.

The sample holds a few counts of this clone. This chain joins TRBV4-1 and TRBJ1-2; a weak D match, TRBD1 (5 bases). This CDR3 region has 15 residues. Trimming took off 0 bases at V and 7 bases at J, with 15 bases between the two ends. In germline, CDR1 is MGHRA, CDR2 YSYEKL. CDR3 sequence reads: CASSQDAGLTGGYTF. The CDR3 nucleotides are TGCGCCAGCAGCCAAGATGCGGGGCTCACGGGTGGCTACACCTTC.

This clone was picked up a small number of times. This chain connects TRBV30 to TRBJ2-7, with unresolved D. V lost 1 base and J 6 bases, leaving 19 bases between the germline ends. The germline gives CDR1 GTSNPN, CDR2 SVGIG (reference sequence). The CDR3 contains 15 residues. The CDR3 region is CAWSAEKFLPSEQYF. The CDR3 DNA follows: TGTGCCTGGAGTGCCGAAAAGTTCCTACCCAGCGAGCAGTACTTC.

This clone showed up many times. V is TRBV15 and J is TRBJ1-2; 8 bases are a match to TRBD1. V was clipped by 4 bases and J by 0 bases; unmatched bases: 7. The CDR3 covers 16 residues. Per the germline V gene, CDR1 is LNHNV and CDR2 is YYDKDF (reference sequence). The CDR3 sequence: CATSTGQGYTNYGYTF. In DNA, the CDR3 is TGTGCCACCAGCACCGGACAGGGCTATACTAACTATGGCTACACCTTC.

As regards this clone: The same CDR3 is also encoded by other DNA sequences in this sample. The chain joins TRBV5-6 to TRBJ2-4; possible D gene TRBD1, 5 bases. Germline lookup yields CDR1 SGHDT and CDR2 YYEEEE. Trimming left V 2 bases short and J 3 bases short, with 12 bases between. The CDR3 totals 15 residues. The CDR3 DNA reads TGTGCCAGCAGCTTTCTGCAGGGCGACAAAAACATTCAGTACTTC. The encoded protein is CASSFLQGDKNIQYF.

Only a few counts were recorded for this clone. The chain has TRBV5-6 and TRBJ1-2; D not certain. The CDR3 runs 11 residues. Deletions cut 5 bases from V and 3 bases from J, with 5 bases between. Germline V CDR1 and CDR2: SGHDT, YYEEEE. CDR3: CASSRYYGYTF. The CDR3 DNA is TGTGCCAGCAGTCGATACTATGGCTACACCTTC.

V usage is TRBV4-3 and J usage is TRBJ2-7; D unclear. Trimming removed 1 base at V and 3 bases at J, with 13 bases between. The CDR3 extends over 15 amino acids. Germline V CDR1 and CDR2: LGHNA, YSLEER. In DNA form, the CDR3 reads TGCGCCAGCAGCCAAGGACGTAGTGTATACTACGAGCAGTACTTC. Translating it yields CASSQGRSVYYEQYF.

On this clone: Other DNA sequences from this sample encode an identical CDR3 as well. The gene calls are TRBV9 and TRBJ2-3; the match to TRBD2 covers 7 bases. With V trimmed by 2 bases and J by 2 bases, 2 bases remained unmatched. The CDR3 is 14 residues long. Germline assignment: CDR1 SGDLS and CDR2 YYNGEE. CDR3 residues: CASSVSGHTDTQYF. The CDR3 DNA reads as TGTGCCAGCAGCGTTAGCGGGCACACAGATACGCAGTATTTT. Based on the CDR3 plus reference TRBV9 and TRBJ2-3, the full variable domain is DSGVTQTPKHLITATGQRVTLRCSPRSGDLSVYWYQQSLDQGLQFLIQYYNGEERAKGNILERFSAQQFPDLHSELNLSSLELGDSALYFCASSVSGHTDTQYFGPGTRLTVL.